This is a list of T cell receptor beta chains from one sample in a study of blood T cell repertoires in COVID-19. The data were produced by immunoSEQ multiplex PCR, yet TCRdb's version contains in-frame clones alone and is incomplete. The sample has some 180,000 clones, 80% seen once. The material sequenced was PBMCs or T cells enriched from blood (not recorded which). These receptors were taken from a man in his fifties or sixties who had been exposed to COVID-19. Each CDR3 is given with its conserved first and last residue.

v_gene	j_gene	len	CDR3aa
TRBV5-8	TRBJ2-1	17	CASSPIVLTSGNDEQFF
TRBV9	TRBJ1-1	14	CASSVATDRGAAFF
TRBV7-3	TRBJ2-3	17	CASSLKVSDRPTDTQYF
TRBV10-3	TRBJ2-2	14	CAIRGQGDTGELFF
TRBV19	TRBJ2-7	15	CASSSVRGTSYEQYF
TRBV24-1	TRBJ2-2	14	CATSDYPGTGELFF
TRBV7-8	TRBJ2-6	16	CASTSVRVSGANVLTF
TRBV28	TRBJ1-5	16	CASSSGQGVDNQPQHF
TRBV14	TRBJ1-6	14	CASSLRQNNSPLHF
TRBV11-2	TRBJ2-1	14	CASSLDAPVNEQFF
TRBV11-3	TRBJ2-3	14	CASSWQRERDTQYF
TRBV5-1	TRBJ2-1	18	CASSLYGRGSLGVDEQFF
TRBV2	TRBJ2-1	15	CASSGAGGPYNEQFF
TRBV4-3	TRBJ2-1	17	CASSQDPGLGSYNEQFF
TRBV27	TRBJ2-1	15	CASRGLAGMENEQFF
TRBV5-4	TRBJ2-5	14	CASSPPGLGKTQYF
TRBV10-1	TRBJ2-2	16	CARPGLAGQNTGELFF
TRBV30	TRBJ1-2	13	CAWRTGQDYGYTF
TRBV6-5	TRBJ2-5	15	CASSRHRGLKETQYF
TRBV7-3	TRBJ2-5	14	CASSPGGGPETQYF
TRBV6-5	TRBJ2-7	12	CASSQGTYEQYF
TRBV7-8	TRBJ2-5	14	CASSFSSGQETQYF
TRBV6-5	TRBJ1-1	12	CASSRDSTEAFF
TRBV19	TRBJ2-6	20	CASRHAPGSGKLWGANVLTF